The 8 T cell receptor beta chains below were found in one sample sequenced in a study of T-cell memory formation after mild COVID-19. A single record per CDR3 protein comes from TCRdb applying MiXCR to the 5' RACE reads. The sample carries some 210,000 distinct CDR3 sequences, around 18% recorded once. The material sequenced was PBMCs or a T cell subset sorted from them (not recorded which). All receptors derive from an adult woman who had mild COVID-19 (a few samples of this study predate the infection). Cell type and time point are not known.

This clonotype was observed a handful of times. This chain links TRBV21-1 with TRBJ1-1; the table's D gene call, TRBD1, was not cross checked with the DNA. TRBV21-1 is given as a pseudogene. CDR3 size: 13 residues. This CDR3 is CASSTTPDREAFF. In DNA, the CDR3 is TGTGCCAGCAGCACGACCCCAGACAGGGAAGCTTTCTTT.

The chain has TRBV12-3 or TRBV12-4 and TRBJ1-2; no clear D gene. The V and J ends lost 10 bases and 7 bases respectively, with 22 bases between them. The CDR3 extends over 14 amino acids. The CDR3 coding sequence is TGTGCCACCACGTTTAGGGTAGGGCGTCGTGGCTACACCTTC. Amino acids: CATTFRVGRRGYTF.

This chain's CDR3 is CASSSLLGVQETQYF. The CDR3 DNA sequence: TGTGCCAGCAGCTCCCTTCTAGGAGTCCAAGAGACCCAGTACTTC. The chain joins TRBV7-2 to TRBJ2-5; D uncertain. Trimming shortened V by 4 bases and J by 1 base, and 13 bases separated the two germline ends. CDR3 size: 15 residues. The germline V gene has CDR1 SGHTA and CDR2 FQGNSA. Looking up the rest from reference TRBV7-2 and TRBJ2-5 gives the full variable domain: GAGVSQSPSNKVTEKGKDVELRCDPISGHTALYWYRQSLGQGLEFLIYFQGNSAPDKSGLPSDRFSAERTGGSVSTLTIQRTQQEDSAVYLCASSSLLGVQETQYFGPGTRLLVL.

The sample holds a few counts of this clonotype. The chain is built from TRBV7-8 and TRBJ1-1, with a possible D match to TRBD1 (6 bases). Germline V gene lookup returns CDR1 SGHVS and CDR2 FQNEAQ. The V end lost 5 bases, the J end lost 10 bases, and 17 bases lay between the germline ends. CDR3 length: 13 amino acids. CDR3: CASSPQYRVGAFF. CDR3 nucleotides: TGTGCCAGCAGCCCCCAATACAGGGTAGGAGCTTTCTTT.

The sample holds many counts of this clonotype. This chain connects TRBV3-1 to TRBJ2-5, with D maybe TRBD1 (6 bases). Germline V CDR1 and CDR2: LGHDT, YNNKEL (reference sequence). The germline V and J ends were trimmed by 2 bases and 3 bases, with 16 bases remaining between them. The CDR3 runs 16 residues. The CDR3 protein is CASSQTGTPAKETQYF. CDR3 DNA: TGTGCCAGCAGCCAAACCGGGACACCGGCGAAAGAGACCCAGTACTTC.

The chain couples TRBV7-6 to TRBJ2-1; 15 bases fit TRBD2. The CDR3 spans 16 residues. Germline CDR1 is SGHVS and CDR2 is FNYEAQ. The V gene end was trimmed by 5 bases and the J gene end by 7 bases; junction bases not matched to a gene: 6. The CDR3 region is CASSAGLAGGKNEQFF. CDR3 in DNA: TGTGCCAGCAGCGCCGGACTAGCGGGAGGGAAGAATGAGCAGTTCTTC.

The V call is TRBV7-9, the J call TRBJ2-3, with D possibly being TRBD1 (6 bases). CDR1 is SEHNR, CDR2 FQNEAQ, per germline (reference sequence). The CDR3 is 14 amino acids. The germline V and J ends were trimmed by 2 bases and 6 bases, with 12 bases remaining between them. DNA of the CDR3: TGTGCCAGCAGCTTATTGGGCAGGGGCGATACGCAGTATTTT. Its translation is CASSLLGRGDTQYF.

The chain uses TRBV4-3 and TRBJ2-2, with D unclear. Germline CDR1 is LGHNA and CDR2 is YSLEER. Trimming removed 1 base from V and 0 bases from J, with 9 bases in between. This CDR3 has 16 residues. CDR3 protein: CASSQGPITNTGELFF. CDR3 in DNA: TGCGCCAGCAGCCAAGGTCCCATCACGAACACCGGGGAGCTGTTTTTT.